The present T cell receptor beta chain was sequenced within a study of T cell responses to AZD1222 COVID-19 vaccine. Overall study results and limits: The span of vaccine-associated CD4 TCRs extended across spike, with dominance at 160-218 and 743-854. The donors showed a predominance of white British ancestry and of females, with possible underestimation of clonal diversity.

Assay used: immunoSEQ multiplex PCR; TCRdb lists only in-frame clones, some missing. The table shows 240,000 or so clones, with 93% occurring only once. Germline V gives CDR1 SGHAT, CDR2 FQNNGV. The CDR3 runs to 15 residues. V gave up 5 bases and J gave up 6 bases; unmatched junction bases: 13. Worth noting for this clone: What it recognizes is unknown.

The material was peripheral blood, obtained on day 0 of AZD1222 vaccination. V and J are TRBV11-2 and TRBJ2-7; 7 bases align to TRBD2. This TCR was sampled from an adult in good health. CDR3 loop: CASSLIGGGPGEQYF. CDR3 bases: TGTGCCAGCAGCCTCATTGGGGGAGGGCCTGGCGAGCAGTACTTC.